The 13 T cell receptor beta chains listed next were all sequenced from one sample in a study of blood T cell repertoires in COVID-19. Clones were read by immunoSEQ multiplex PCR, and TCRdb kept only the in-frame ones, dropping some. The sample has some 670,000 clones; about 87% are singletons. Sequencing was done on a sample of peripheral blood. These receptors all come from a young woman with acute or convalescent COVID-19.

The chain has TRBV2 and TRBJ2-5, with 7 positions matching TRBD1. Germline V gene sequence: CDR1 SNHLY, CDR2 FYNNEI. The V and J ends lost 3 bases and 5 bases, in that order; junction bases with no gene match: 9. This CDR3 is built from 15 residues. The CDR3 DNA reads TGTGCCAGCAGTGAGGGGAACAGGGGCGGCGAGACCCAGTACTTC. Translating it yields CASSEGNRGGETQYF.

The sample holds one count of this clone. The rearrangement links TRBV7-2 to TRBJ1-5; the D gene is possibly TRBD1 (6 bases). The CDR3 spans 14 residues. CDR1 is SGHTA, CDR2 FQGNSA, per germline. Trimming shortened V by 4 bases and J by 6 bases, and 13 bases separated the two germline ends. The CDR3 sequence: CASSSHRDRQPQHF. The CDR3 DNA reads as TGTGCCAGCAGCTCTCACAGGGATCGTCAGCCCCAGCATTTT.

The rearrangement uses TRBV20-1 and TRBJ1-2; 8 nucleotides match TRBD1. V gave up 3 bases and J gave up 5 bases; unmatched junction bases: 8. The CDR3 runs to 14 residues. Germline loops: CDR1 DFQATT, CDR2 SNEGSKA (reference sequence). CDR3 sequence (DNA): TGCAGTGCTAGTAGAGGGACAGGAATGTATGGCTACACCTTC. This translates into CSASRGTGMYGYTF.

V and J are TRBV4-3 and TRBJ1-2; tentatively, D is TRBD1 (5 bases). V shed 0 bases and J shed 6 bases, with 14 bases lying between them. The CDR3 has 15 amino acids. The germline V gene has CDR1 LGHNA and CDR2 YSLEER. CDR3 nucleotides: TGCGCCAGCAGCCAAGATCAGGGCAGGGCCGATGGCTACACCTTC. Protein sequence: CASSQDQGRADGYTF.

This rearrangement joins TRBV6-1 to TRBJ2-1, with TRBD2 matching 11 bases. Trimming removed 4 bases from V and 6 bases from J; junction bases left unmatched: 11. Germline lookup yields CDR1 MNHNS and CDR2 SASEGT. The CDR3 runs 17 residues. The DNA for the CDR3 is TGTGCCAGCAGTGGGACTAGCGGGCGGGTAAATTTCAATGAGCAGTTCTTC. Protein sequence: CASSGTSGRVNFNEQFF.

This clone was seen a single time. The gene calls are TRBV5-1 and TRBJ1-6, with D hard to call. Germline V CDR1 and CDR2: SGHRS, YFSETQ. V lost 7 bases and J lost 8, with 13 bases in between. The length of the CDR3 is 13 residues. CDR3 protein: CASSRNEDSPLHF. Written as DNA, the CDR3 is TGCGCCAGCTCTAGGAACGAGGATTCACCCCTCCACTTT.

The chain combines TRBV6-6 with TRBJ2-3, with D possibly TRBD2 on 5 matching bases. The CDR3 loop spans 14 amino acids. Trimming removed 2 bases at V and 6 bases at J, with 12 bases between. Per germline, CDR1 MNHNY and CDR2 SVGAGI (reference sequence). The DNA of the CDR3 is TGTGCCAGCAGTTACCCGGGCAGCGGCGATACGCAGTATTTT. Encoded protein: CASSYPGSGDTQYF.

The rearrangement links TRBV29-1 to TRBJ1-2, with TRBD1 as a possible D gene (5 bases). This CDR3 comprises 12 residues. The V gene's germline CDR1 is SQVTM and CDR2 ANQGSEA. Trimming stripped 5 bases from V and 7 bases from J, with 14 bases between. DNA for the CDR3: TGCAGCGTTACAGGCCTCCGTACTGGCTACACCTTC. Its translation is CSVTGLRTGYTF.

The V call is TRBV5-1, the J call TRBJ2-7, with 8 positions matching TRBD2. V gave up 4 bases and J gave up 2 bases; unmatched junction bases: 8. Per germline, CDR1 SGHRS and CDR2 YFSETQ. The CDR3 sequence is 15 residues long. The DNA of the CDR3 is TGCGCCAGCAGCGCTAGACTAGCGTATCCCTACGAGCAGTACTTC. This encodes CASSARLAYPYEQYF.

The rearrangement joins TRBV11-2 to TRBJ1-4, with a tentative D call TRBD1 (5 bases). The CDR3 runs 15 residues. Germline CDR1 SGHAT, CDR2 FQNNGV. Trimming removed 1 base at V and 2 bases at J, with 8 bases between. The CDR3 loop is CASSLARGTNEKLFF. In DNA, the CDR3 is TGTGCCAGCAGCTTAGCCCGGGGGACTAATGAAAAACTGTTTTTT. The full variable domain, rest sourced from reference TRBV11-2 and TRBJ1-4, is EAGVAQSPRYKIIEKRQSVAFWCNPISGHATLYWYQQILGQGPKLLIQFQNNGVVDDSQLPKDRFSAERLKGVDSTLKIQPAKLEDSAVYLCASSLARGTNEKLFFGSGTQLSVL.

The chain uses TRBV13 and TRBJ2-7, with D possibly matching TRBD1 (6 bases). The CDR3 has 14 residues. From germline, CDR1 is PRHDT and CDR2 FYEKMQ (reference sequence). V lost 5 bases to trimming and J lost 3 bases, with 14 bases between them. The CDR3 loop reads CASSNRDTDYEQYF. In DNA, the CDR3 is TGTGCCAGCAGCAACCGGGACACAGACTACGAGCAGTACTTC. The entire variable domain, with the rest obtained from reference TRBV13 and TRBJ2-7, is as follows: AAGVIQSPRHLIKEKRETATLKCYPIPRHDTVYWYQQGPGQDPQFLISFYEKMQSDKGSIPDRFSAQQFSDYHSELNMSSLELGDSALYFCASSNRDTDYEQYFGPGTRLTVT.

CDR3 sequence (DNA): TGCGCCAGCAGCCAAGGTGGGACAGGGTCCTACGAGCAGTACTTC. Its translation is CASSQGGTGSYEQYF. V and J are TRBV4-1 and TRBJ2-7; TRBD1 matches at 9 bases. Germline trimming cut 1 base from V and 1 base from J; bases unmatched to any gene: 2. Per the germline V gene, CDR1 is MGHRA and CDR2 is YSYEKL. The CDR3 is made up of 15 amino acids.

This sequence joins TRBV28 and TRBJ2-7; 7 nucleotides agree with TRBD1. Germline V gives CDR1 MDHEN, CDR2 SYDVKM. V lost 4 bases, J lost 9 bases, and 15 bases stayed unmatched. The CDR3 extends over 15 amino acids. In DNA, the CDR3 is TGTGCCAGCAGTTCTCAAGGGGCGACAGGGCTGGGGCAGTACTTC. Protein sequence: CASSSQGATGLGQYF.